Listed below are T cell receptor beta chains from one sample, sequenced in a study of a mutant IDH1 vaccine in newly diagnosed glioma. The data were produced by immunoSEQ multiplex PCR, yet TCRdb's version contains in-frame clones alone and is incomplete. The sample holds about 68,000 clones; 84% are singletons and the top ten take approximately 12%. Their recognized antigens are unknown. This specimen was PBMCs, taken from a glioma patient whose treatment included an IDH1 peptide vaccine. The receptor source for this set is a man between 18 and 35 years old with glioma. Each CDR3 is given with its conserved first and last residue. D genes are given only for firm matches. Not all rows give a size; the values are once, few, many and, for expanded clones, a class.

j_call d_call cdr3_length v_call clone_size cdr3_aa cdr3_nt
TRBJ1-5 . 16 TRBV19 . CASSIGGTSGNQPQHF TGTGCCAGTAGTATAGGGGGGACTAGCGGCAATCAGCCCCAGCATTTT
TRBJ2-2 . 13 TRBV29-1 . CSVEELGPGELFF TGCAGCGTTGAAGAGCTAGGGCCCGGGGAGCTGTTTTTT
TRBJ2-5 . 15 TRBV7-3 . CASSPLQGGLGTQYF TGTGCCAGCAGCCCCTTACAAGGGGGATTAGGGACCCAGTACTTC
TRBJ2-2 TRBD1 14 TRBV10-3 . CATRGQGELGELFF TGTGCCACGCGGGGACAGGGGGAGCTCGGGGAGCTGTTTTTT
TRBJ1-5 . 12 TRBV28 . CASRQGYQPQHF TGTGCCAGCAGACAGGGCTATCAGCCCCAGCATTTT
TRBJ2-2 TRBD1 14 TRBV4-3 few CASSARTGNGELFF TGCGCCAGCAGCGCCCGGACAGGGAACGGGGAGCTGTTTTTT
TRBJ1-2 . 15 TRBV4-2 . CASSQEIGTDYGYTF TGTGCCAGCAGCCAAGAAATCGGGACGGACTATGGCTACACCTTC
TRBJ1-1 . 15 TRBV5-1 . CASSRAQMTNTEAFF TGCGCCAGCAGCAGAGCCCAAATGACTAACACTGAAGCTTTCTTT
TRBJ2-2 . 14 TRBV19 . CASRGLRGTGELFF TGTGCCAGTAGGGGTCTCCGGGGCACCGGGGAGCTGTTTTTT
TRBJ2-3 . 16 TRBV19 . CASSWPGVSSTDTQYF TGTGCCAGTAGTTGGCCGGGGGTCTCTAGCACAGATACGCAGTATTTT
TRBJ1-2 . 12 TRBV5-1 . CASMGGLDGYTF TGCGCCAGCATGGGCGGCTTGGATGGCTACACCTTC
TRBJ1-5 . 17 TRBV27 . CASSFTTTGWRNQPQHF TGTGCCAGCAGTTTCACCACCACAGGGTGGAGGAATCAGCCCCAGCATTTT
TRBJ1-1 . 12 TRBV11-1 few CASSPDGTEAFF TGTGCCAGCAGCCCGGACGGGACTGAAGCTTTCTTT
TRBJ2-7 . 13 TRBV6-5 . CASSTGLAYEQYF TGTGCCAGCAGTACAGGGCTCGCCTACGAGCAGTACTTC
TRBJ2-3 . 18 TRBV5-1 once CASSSRYRAVSSTDTQYF TGCGCCAGCAGCTCCCGATACAGGGCGGTCTCTAGCACAGATACGCAGTATTTT
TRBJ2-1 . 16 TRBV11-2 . CASNSQGPSGNNEQFF TGTGCCAGCAACTCTCAGGGACCCTCAGGGAACAATGAGCAGTTCTTC